The clone carrying this T cell receptor (beta chain) was counted at least ten times. Its cognate antigen is unknown. The length of the CDR3 is 12 residues. The germline V gene has CDR1 SGHTA and CDR2 FQGNSA. The V end lost 5 bases, the J end lost 8 bases, and 12 bases lay between the germline ends. The method for making cDNA was 5'RACE, and it used 10-nucleotide random UMIs. MiXCR was run by TCRdb on the 5' RACE reads, yielding one entry per CDR3 protein. The repertoire consists of some 71,000 distinct CDR3 sequences, with approximately 10% occurring once and the leading ten covering more than 9%. The entry originates in a study of neurological immune-mediated disorders. Study-level findings and limits: None of the CDR3 amino acid sequences in expanded clones turned up in more than one subject, which points to private repertoires in all groups. Whereas HTLV-1-associated myelopathy showed the most TCR clonal expansion, multiple sclerosis showed the least, with levels below those of healthy controls.

Time point in this sample: longitudinal time-point 1 (baseline). Volunteers attending a blood bank in Maryland, USA, served as healthy controls. The sequenced sample was PBMCs. The gene calls are TRBV7-2 and TRBJ1-1; D might be TRBD1 (5 bases). This TCR was recovered from a man aged 30-40 years in good health. The CDR3 nucleotides are TGTGCCAGCAGCCAGTCCAGGGCGGAAGCTTTCTTT. Translated, it gives CASSQSRAEAFF.